This is a list of T cell receptor beta chains from one sample in a study of molecular identifiers for immune sequencing clone quantification. Via MiXCR, TCRdb re-called the PCR reads, giving one row per CDR3 protein. The table shows more than 450,000 distinct CDR3 sequences, with about a fifth occurring only once. The sequenced sample was naive CD8+ T cells from blood, with Jurkat cell RNA spiked in. The source of these receptors is a human donor in good health. Some libraries in this study had Jurkat cell RNA spiked in. Both conserved end residues are part of each CDR3. A D gene is named only where the DNA matches it firmly. Size tells how often a clone was seen (once, few, many) or the class of an expanded clone, and some rows leave it out.

. | TRBJ1-4 | . | TRBV11-2 | CASSLNYGDLEKLFF | TGTGCCAGCAGCTTAAACTATGGGGACCTTGAAAAACTGTTTTTT
. | TRBJ2-2 | . | TRBV19 | CASSTRTELSGELFF | TGTGCCAGTAGTACCCGGACAGAACTGTCCGGGGAGCTGTTTTTT
many | TRBJ2-1 | . | TRBV4-1 | CASSPETGRNEQFF | TGCGCCAGCAGCCCCGAAACAGGGAGGAATGAGCAGTTCTTC
many | TRBJ2-7 | . | TRBV7-6 | CASSLVGGTDYEQYF | TGTGCCAGCAGCTTAGTAGGCGGGACGGACTACGAGCAGTACTTC
. | TRBJ2-7 | TRBD2 | TRBV7-2 | CASSLDGLAYYEQYF | TGTGCCAGCAGCTTAGACGGACTAGCCTACTACGAGCAGTACTTC
many | TRBJ2-2 | . | TRBV6-2/TRBV6-3 | CASSSLTLGTGELFF | TGTGCCAGCAGTTCACTCACTCTAGGTACCGGGGAGCTGTTTTTT
few | TRBJ2-7 | TRBD1 | TRBV6-5 | CASSHGTGGDEQYF | TGTGCCAGCAGTCACGGGACAGGGGGCGACGAGCAGTACTTC
few | TRBJ1-2 | . | TRBV6-2/TRBV6-3 | CASSYGAGGEGYTF | TGTGCCAGCAGTTACGGGGCCGGTGGTGAAGGCTACACCTTC
. | TRBJ1-2 | . | TRBV19 | CASSIPGANYGYTF | TGTGCCAGTAGTATACCAGGAGCTAACTATGGCTACACCTTC
. | TRBJ2-7 | . | TRBV20-1 | CSAFWTGGAIGEQYF | TGCAGTGCTTTCTGGACAGGAGGGGCGATCGGCGAGCAGTACTTC
. | TRBJ1-6 | . | TRBV19 | CASSIDRQDAHSPLHF | TGTGCCAGTAGTATAGATCGGCAGGACGCCCATTCACCCCTCCACTTT
many | TRBJ2-7 | . | TRBV14 | CASSPDVYEQYF | TGTGCCAGCAGCCCCGACGTGTACGAGCAGTACTTC
. | TRBJ2-7 | . | TRBV27 | CASSFLAPREQYF | TGTGCCAGCAGTTTTTTGGCCCCGCGGGAGCAGTACTTC